This is a list of T cell receptor beta chains from one sample in a study of blood T cell repertoires in COVID-19. Generated by immunoSEQ multiplex PCR, the TCRdb table keeps only in-frame clones and is missing some. The table shows about 150,000 clones, with 70% to 90% occurring only once. Sample: peripheral blood. The receptors come from an elderly man with COVID-19, enrolled during active disease. The CDR3 runs from the conserved cysteine through the conserved F or W. Fields, in order: J gene, V gene, clone size, D gene, CDR3 protein, CDR3 DNA. The D gene is left open where the match is weak. Only some rows state a clone size, as once, few, many or a class for expanded clones.

TRBJ1-1 TRBV3-1/TRBV3-2 . . CASSQDAGLNTEAFF TGTGCCAGCAGCCAAGATGCAGGACTTAACACTGAAGCTTTCTTT
TRBJ1-6 TRBV7-2 . . CASNSPTEGSPLHF TGTGCCAGCAACTCACCCACGGAGGGTTCACCCCTCCACTTT
TRBJ2-7 TRBV2 . TRBD1 CASSRQGGEQYF TGTGCCAGCAGCCGACAGGGTGGAGAGCAGTACTTC
TRBJ1-3 TRBV19 . . CASSRDGSSGNTIYF TGTGCCAGTAGCCGGGACGGGAGCTCTGGAAACACCATATATTTT
TRBJ2-3 TRBV2 . TRBD2 CASSEAGGRDTQYF TGTGCCAGCAGTGAGGCGGGGGGGCGAGATACGCAGTATTTT
TRBJ2-7 TRBV6-5 . . CASSYSPTGGYEQYF TGTGCCAGCAGTTACTCGCCGACAGGTGGATACGAGCAGTACTTC
TRBJ1-6 TRBV19 . TRBD1 CASSNAGGNNSPLHF TGTGCCAGTAGTAACGCAGGGGGAAATAATTCACCCCTCCACTTT
TRBJ1-2 TRBV3-1/TRBV3-2 . TRBD1 CASRNRGNYGYTF TGTGCCAGCAGAAACAGGGGTAACTATGGCTACACCTTC
TRBJ2-7 TRBV5-5 . . CASSLTDTYEQYF TGTGCCAGCAGCTTGACGGACACCTACGAGCAGTACTTC
TRBJ1-2 TRBV18 once . CASSPAENRRSYGYTF TGTGCCAGCTCACCAGCTGAAAACAGGCGGTCCTATGGCTACACCTTC
TRBJ1-5 TRBV7-8 . TRBD1 CASSSLGRGGASNQPQHF TGTGCCAGCAGCTCCCTAGGAAGAGGGGGCGCAAGCAATCAGCCCCAGCATTTT
TRBJ2-5 TRBV7-3 . TRBD1 CASSLGDRNQETQYF TGTGCCAGCAGCTTAGGGGACAGGAACCAAGAGACCCAGTACTTC
TRBJ1-1 TRBV5-4 . TRBD1 CASSLTGGSDTEAFF TGTGCCAGCAGCTTGACAGGGGGGTCGGACACTGAAGCTTTCTTT
TRBJ2-7 TRBV7-9 . TRBD2 CASSLFPGGIKEQYF TGTGCCAGCAGCTTATTCCCGGGAGGGATCAAGGAGCAGTACTTC
TRBJ1-1 TRBV28 once . CASSPPEGWRAFF TGTGCCAGCAGTCCCCCGGAGGGGTGGAGAGCTTTCTTT
TRBJ1-6 TRBV4-1 . TRBD1 CASSFRTGLNSPLHF TGCGCCAGCAGCTTCCGGACAGGGCTGAATTCACCCCTCCACTTT
TRBJ1-1 TRBV18 once . CASSLTEQGWTEAFF TGTGCCAGCTCACTAACCGAGCAGGGTTGGACTGAAGCTTTCTTT
TRBJ2-3 TRBV24-1 . TRBD1 CATSETRTGTSTDTQYF TGTGCCACCAGTGAAACCCGGACAGGGACTAGCACAGATACGCAGTATTTT
TRBJ1-2 TRBV5-4 . . CASRSQGFEGYTF TGTGCCAGCAGGTCCCAGGGATTTGAGGGCTACACCTTC
TRBJ2-7 TRBV10-3 once . CAISERTRSGDEQYF TGTGCCATCAGTGAGAGGACTCGGTCTGGGGACGAGCAGTACTTC
TRBJ1-1 TRBV5-1 few TRBD1 CASSRTGGALNTEAFF TGCGCCAGCAGCAGGACAGGGGGCGCGCTGAACACTGAAGCTTTCTTT
TRBJ2-3 TRBV11-3 . . CASSLRTTGGTDTQYF TGTGCCAGCAGCTTAAGAACAACGGGGGGCACAGATACGCAGTATTTT
TRBJ1-2 TRBV7-2 . TRBD1 CASSQYGTGRGYTF TGTGCCAGCAGCCAGTACGGGACAGGGAGAGGCTACACCTTC
TRBJ1-6 TRBV2 . . CASSRDSNNSPLHF TGTGCCAGCAGCCGAGACAGTAATAATTCACCCCTCCACTTT
TRBJ2-3 TRBV7-3 . TRBD1 CASSPGTGGQADTQYF TGTGCCAGCAGCCCTGGGACAGGGGGCCAGGCAGATACGCAGTATTTT
TRBJ2-6 TRBV28 . TRBD2 CASSSSPGGSGANVLTF TGTGCCAGCAGTTCTTCCCCCGGGGGGTCAGGGGCCAACGTCCTGACTTTC
TRBJ1-3 TRBV5-1 . TRBD1 CASSPSPTGISGNTIYF TGCGCCAGCAGCCCTAGCCCGACAGGGATCTCTGGAAACACCATATATTTT
TRBJ2-5 TRBV6-2/TRBV6-3 . TRBD2 CASSPRRLAGRLQETQYF TGTGCCAGCAGTCCCCGGCGACTAGCGGGGAGATTACAAGAGACCCAGTACTTC
TRBJ1-1 TRBV7-8 . . CASSSDRQVVEAFF TGTGCCAGCAGCTCGGACCGACAGGTGGTGGAAGCTTTCTTT
TRBJ1-5 TRBV18 . TRBD1 CASSLEGQGAVGNQPQHF TGTGCCAGCTCACTCGAGGGACAGGGGGCGGTCGGCAATCAGCCCCAGCATTTT
TRBJ1-2 TRBV6-1 . TRBD1 CASSEGTANYGYTF TGTGCCAGCAGTGAGGGGACAGCTAACTATGGCTACACCTTC
TRBJ2-7 TRBV12-5 . . CASGLAGYEQYF TGTGCTAGTGGTTTGGCGGGCTACGAGCAGTACTTC
TRBJ1-2 TRBV5-5 once TRBD1 CASSRSTGGGGYTF TGTGCCAGCAGCCGTTCGACAGGGGGCGGTGGCTACACCTTC
TRBJ1-3 TRBV5-4 . . CASSRDYSGNTIYF TGTGCCAGCAGCCGGGATTACTCTGGAAACACCATATATTTT
TRBJ1-1 TRBV19 . . CASSLQKNTEAFF TGTGCCAGTAGTTTACAGAAGAACACTGAAGCTTTCTTT
TRBJ2-7 TRBV4-3 . . CASSQDFGGVRDEQYF TGCGCCAGCAGCCAAGATTTTGGAGGGGTTCGCGACGAGCAGTACTTC
TRBJ1-4 TRBV3-1/TRBV3-2 once . CASSHSPYREGLRF TGTGCCAGCAGCCATTCCCCCTACAGGGAGGGACTCAGATTT
TRBJ1-4 TRBV27 . . CASSQIQGYNEKLFF TGTGCCAGCAGCCAAATACAGGGTTATAACGAAAAACTGTTTTTT
TRBJ2-4 TRBV18 . TRBD1 CASSPGQARAKNIQYF TGTGCCAGCTCACCAGGACAGGCTCGGGCCAAAAACATTCAGTACTTC
TRBJ2-7 TRBV11-3 few . CASSLSHVGAISYEQYF TGTGCCAGCAGCTTAAGCCACGTGGGGGCTATATCCTACGAGCAGTACTTC
TRBJ2-7 TRBV12-5 . . CASGLDPRRLSYEQYF TGTGCTAGTGGTTTGGACCCCCGGCGACTCTCCTACGAGCAGTACTTC
TRBJ1-3 TRBV5-1 . . CASSLEGEVGNTIYF TGCGCCAGCAGCTTGGAAGGGGAAGTAGGAAACACCATATATTTT
TRBJ1-5 TRBV5-1 . . CASSLREGEPQHF TGCGCCAGCAGCTTGAGAGAGGGGGAGCCCCAGCATTTT
TRBJ2-1 TRBV3-1/TRBV3-2 . . CASSLRGGARYFF TGTGCCAGCAGCCTCCGTGGGGGGGCGCGTTATTTCTTC
TRBJ1-2 TRBV3-1/TRBV3-2 . . CASSQDASGDYGYTF TGTGCCAGCAGCCAAGATGCATCGGGTGACTATGGCTACACCTTC
TRBJ1-4 TRBV29-1 . . CSVASATNEKLFF TGCAGCGTTGCCTCCGCAACTAATGAAAAACTGTTTTTT
TRBJ2-7 TRBV4-1 once . CASSQDRGTGRYEQYF TGCGCCAGCAGCCAAGATCGGGGGACTGGCCGTTACGAGCAGTACTTC
TRBJ1-5 TRBV6-1 . TRBD1 CASSVLTGGGNQPQHF TGTGCCAGCAGTGTCCTAACAGGGGGTGGGAATCAGCCCCAGCATTTT
TRBJ2-2 TRBV6-1 . . CASSEAGGMAGELFF TGTGCCAGCAGTGAAGCGGGGGGAATGGCCGGGGAGCTGTTTTTT
TRBJ1-2 TRBV4-2 . . CASSQDRVAYGYTF TGTGCCAGCAGCCAAGACAGGGTAGCCTATGGCTACACCTTC
TRBJ2-7 TRBV25-1 . . CASSQKEEGGYEQYF TGTGCCAGCAGCCAGAAGGAGGAAGGAGGTTACGAGCAGTACTTC
TRBJ1-5 TRBV5-5 . . CASSWAYSNQPQHF TGTGCCAGCTCCTGGGCCTATAGCAATCAGCCCCAGCATTTT
TRBJ1-6 TRBV11-3 . TRBD1 CASSLEGTGGDSPLHF TGTGCCAGCAGCTTAGAAGGGACAGGGGGCGATTCACCCCTCCACTTT